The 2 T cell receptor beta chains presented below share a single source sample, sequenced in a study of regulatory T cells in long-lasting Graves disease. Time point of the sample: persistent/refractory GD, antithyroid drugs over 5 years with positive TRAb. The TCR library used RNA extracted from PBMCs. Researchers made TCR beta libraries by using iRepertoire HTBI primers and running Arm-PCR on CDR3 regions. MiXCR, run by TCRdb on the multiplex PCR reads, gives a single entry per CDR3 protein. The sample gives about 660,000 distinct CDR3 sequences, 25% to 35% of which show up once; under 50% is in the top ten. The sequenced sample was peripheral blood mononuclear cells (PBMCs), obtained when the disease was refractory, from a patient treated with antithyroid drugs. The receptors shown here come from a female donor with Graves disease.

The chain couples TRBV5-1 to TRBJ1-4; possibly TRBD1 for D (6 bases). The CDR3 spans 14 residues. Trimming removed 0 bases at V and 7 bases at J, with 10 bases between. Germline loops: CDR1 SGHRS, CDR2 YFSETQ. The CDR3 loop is CASSLDLQGEKLFF. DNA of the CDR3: TGCGCCAGCAGCTTGGACCTACAGGGTGAAAAACTGTTTTTT.

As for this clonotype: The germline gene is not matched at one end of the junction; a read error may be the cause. The CDR3 reads CGVEDITVGYGYTF. CDR3 coding DNA: TGCGGCGTTGAAGATATCACGGTGGGGTATGGCTACACCTTC. The V call is TRBV29-1, the J call TRBJ1-2; D is undetermined. From germline, CDR1 is SQVTM and CDR2 ANQGSEA. This CDR3 is built from 14 residues.